This record concerns one T cell receptor (beta chain) sequence. The target antigen is unknown. The record originates from a study of siplizumab effects on memory and regulatory T cells. Overall study results and limits: The alloresponse seemed to draw substantially on naive T cells, which appeared more diverse than memory cells. Alloreactive sequences that could be traced to unstimulated CD4+ memory cells showed a significant reduction under siplizumab. A small minority of alloreactive clones were mapped to unstimulated subsets.

Assaying covered roughly 92,000 TCR templates per sample. Generated by immunoSEQ multiplex PCR, the TCRdb table keeps only in-frame clones and is missing some. Of around 87,000 clones in the sample, more than 80% are singletons; the top ten hold roughly 14%. Germline V gene lookup returns CDR1 SNHLY and CDR2 FYNNEI. Trimming removed 6 bases at V and 4 bases at J, with 10 bases between. The CDR3 runs 13 residues. The V gene is TRBV2, the J gene TRBJ2-1; D call uncertain. The TCR comes from a human donor in good health. The specimen was CD4+ T cells sorted from blood. The CDR3, as DNA: TGTGCCAGCAGCCGTGACCCGTACAATGAGCAGTTCTTC. It is translated as CASSRDPYNEQFF.